This note documents a single TCR beta chain sequence. Its antigen is as yet unknown. Deletions cut 1 base from V and 2 bases from J, with 12 bases between. Looked up from germline, CDR1 is SGHDN and CDR2 is FVKESK. This CDR3 is built from 15 residues. The sample originates from a study of STAT5B mutations in CD4+ large granular lymphocyte leukemia. Notes on the study in general: 25% of private leukemic clonotypes occurred rarely in other patients' non-leukemic repertoires. Patient CD4-sorted repertoires looked more clonal than healthy CD4+ repertoires, even without putative leukemic clones.

This was a survey-level run. Produced via immunoSEQ multiplex PCR; TCRdb's table is partial and in-frame only. The repertoire has about 25,000 clones, about 79% of them found once; the top ten carry about 9.8%. The J gene is TRBJ2-7, the V gene TRBV14, with D unclear. Input material: CD4+ T cells from blood buffy coats. This TCR was sampled from a human donor in good health. The CDR3 reads CASSQGWPAPYEQYF. The CDR3 nucleotides read TGTGCCAGCAGCCAAGGATGGCCTGCGCCCTACGAGCAGTACTTC.